This is a list of T cell receptor beta chains from one sample in a study of T cell changes during pregnancy in multiple sclerosis. Repertoires were generated with immunoSEQ multiplex PCR, while TCRdb's copy carries only in-frame clones and drops some. Seen here are 45,000 to 60,000 clones, about nine tenths observed once, and the top ten hold roughly 1.2%. The starting material was peripheral blood, obtained after pregnancy. All receptors come from a female donor in good health, enrolled as a control in a pregnancy study. Both conserved end residues are part of each CDR3. The D gene is left open where the match is weak. A row's size may be missing; if present it is once, few, many or a size class.

CDR3nt	CDR3aa	d_gene	abundance	j_gene	v_gene
TGTGCCAGCAGCTCCCGACAGGGGAATCAGCCCCAGCATTTT	CASSSRQGNQPQHF	TRBD1	few	TRBJ1-5	TRBV7-2
TGTGCCAGCAGCTTGGAGCGGGCCTATGGCTACACCTTC	CASSLERAYGYTF	-	-	TRBJ1-2	TRBV5-4
TGCGCCAGCAGCCTGGGACAGTATGGCTACACCTTC	CASSLGQYGYTF	TRBD1	-	TRBJ1-2	TRBV5-1
TGTGCCAGCAGCTTGGAACAGGGGAGCCACAATGAGCAGTTCTTC	CASSLEQGSHNEQFF	TRBD1	-	TRBJ2-1	TRBV5-5
TGTGCCAGCGGTAACCCCCCAGGGATAAAGGGTTCACCCCTCCACTTT	CASGNPPGIKGSPLHF	-	-	TRBJ1-6	TRBV28
TGTGCCAGCTCACCAAGGGCAGGGGCTAGCGGCTCCTACAATGAGCAGTTCTTC	CASSPRAGASGSYNEQFF	-	-	TRBJ2-1	TRBV18
TGTGCCAGCAACGGAGTCGACAGGGTTAGGACCGGGGAGCTGTTTTTT	CASNGVDRVRTGELFF	TRBD1	-	TRBJ2-2	TRBV5-8
TGTGCCACCAGCAGAGTAAGCAGGGTATGGAATTCACCCCTCCACTTT	CATSRVSRVWNSPLHF	-	-	TRBJ1-6	TRBV15
TGTGCCAGCAGCCCAGGGAACAGGGGAAATGGGGAGACCCAGTACTTC	CASSPGNRGNGETQYF	TRBD1	-	TRBJ2-5	TRBV7-9
TGTGCCAGCAGCTTAGGGGGGGGGAACACTGAAGCTTTCTTT	CASSLGGGNTEAFF	-	-	TRBJ1-1	TRBV11-2
TGTGCCACCAGCAGAGACCGGACAGGGGATGAAAAACTGTTTTTT	CATSRDRTGDEKLFF	TRBD1	once	TRBJ1-4	TRBV15
TGTGCCAGCAGTGACGAACAGACAGGGACCACTGAAGCTTTCTTT	CASSDEQTGTTEAFF	TRBD1	medium-sized	TRBJ1-1	TRBV6-4
TGTGCCAGCAGTGAGACTAGTTTCTCCTACAATGAGCAGTTCTTC	CASSETSFSYNEQFF	-	-	TRBJ2-1	TRBV6-1
TGTGCCAGCAGCCTGGATGGCAGGCAAAGAGGCTACACCTTC	CASSLDGRQRGYTF	-	-	TRBJ1-2	TRBV5-4
TGTGCCACCCGGACTAGTTTTCGGGCGAACGAGCAGTACTTC	CATRTSFRANEQYF	TRBD2	-	TRBJ2-7	TRBV6-1
TGTGCAAGTCGCCCACGGACAGGGGGCCGATCTAGGGATAATGAAAAACTGTTTTTT	CASRPRTGGRSRDNEKLFF	-	-	TRBJ1-4	TRBV12-2
TGTGCCAGCAGCTTAGTTGTGGCAGGGGGCCAGCCCCAGCATTTT	CASSLVVAGGQPQHF	TRBD1	-	TRBJ1-5	TRBV7-2
TGCGCCAGCAGCCAAGGTAGGCCGCCGGGGGGTCAGCCCCAGCATTTT	CASSQGRPPGGQPQHF	-	once	TRBJ1-5	TRBV4-1
TGTGCCAGCACCCGACTAGCGGCCGGCACAGATACGCAGTATTTT	CASTRLAAGTDTQYF	TRBD2	-	TRBJ2-3	TRBV28
TGTGCCAGCAGTGAATCCTTTTTTGGGACGGGAGGGAATGAGCAGTTCTTC	CASSESFFGTGGNEQFF	TRBD2	-	TRBJ2-1	TRBV6-1
TGTGCCAGCAGCCCACAGGGTTGGGGGGGCTACACCTTC	CASSPQGWGGYTF	-	once	TRBJ1-2	TRBV2
TGTGCCAGCAGCCCGGACAGGGGAGGGCACGAGCAGTACTTC	CASSPDRGGHEQYF	TRBD1	-	TRBJ2-7	TRBV7-2